This T cell receptor (beta chain) was captured in a study of T cells in localized non-small cell lung cancer. Regarding the study as a whole: Tumor showed lower T cell clonality than uninvolved adjacent lung, where it was highest.

Produced via immunoSEQ multiplex PCR; TCRdb's table is partial and in-frame only. The sample consists of around 40,000 clones, 86% of them appearing once. About this clone itself: No antigen is known for it.

Trimming stripped 4 bases from V and 8 bases from J, with 16 bases between. CDR1 and CDR2 (germline): SGHDT, YYEEEE. This CDR3 region has 15 residues. This TCR was sampled from a woman between 18 and 49 years old with stage III lung adenocarcinoma. The sample here was peripheral blood, taken before any cancer treatment. The chain employs TRBV5-6 and TRBJ1-6, with D perhaps matching TRBD1 (5 bases). The CDR3 loop is CASSRGLTVDSPLHF. The DNA for the CDR3 is TGTGCCAGCAGCCGGGGACTGACGGTGGATTCACCCCTCCACTTT.